The 13 T cell receptor beta chains below come from one sample, sequenced in a study of quantifying T cell responses using KT2 cells. Study-wide context: RNA was reverse transcribed with TCR alpha and beta constant-region primers.

The cDNA 3' end received a ligated oligonucleotide with a UMI. First-round PCR used roughly 4 cycles and beta primers RC1.1 and RC1.2 covering TRBC1 and TRBC2. TCRdb fed the UMI-ligation and nested PCR reads into MiXCR, producing one record per CDR3 protein. The table includes fewer than 45,000 distinct CDR3 sequences, more than 15% detected once. Sequencing was performed on PBMCs spiked with cells of the T cell clone KT2. The receptors were gathered from a human donor.

The V gene is TRBV7-9, the J gene TRBJ2-5, with a tentative D call TRBD1 (5 bases). With 5 bases removed from V and 5 bases from J, the gap between germline ends came to 15 bases. CDR3 length equals 14 residues. Looked up from germline, CDR1 is SEHNR and CDR2 is FQNEAQ (reference sequence). The CDR3 sequence is CASSRQQGYETQYF. DNA for the CDR3: TGTGCCAGCAGCCGCCAGCAGGGATACGAGACCCAGTACTTC.

This chain uses TRBV29-1 with TRBJ2-7; D possibly corresponds to TRBD1 (6 bases). CDR1 is SQVTM and CDR2 is ANQGSEA in the germline V gene. V lost 6 bases, J lost 3 bases, and 15 bases lay in between. CDR3 length: 13 amino acids. CDR3 DNA: TGCAGCGTGACCACACAGGGAAACTACGAGCAGTACTTC. Translated: CSVTTQGNYEQYF.

This clonotype has at least ten counts. The V call is TRBV6-2 or TRBV6-3, the J call TRBJ1-1; D is possibly TRBD1 (5 bases). Trimming pared 2 bases from V and 4 bases from J, leaving 5 bases between. The germline gives CDR1 MNHEY, CDR2 SVGEGT. This CDR3 has 12 amino acids. CDR3 residues: CASSYGGTEAFF. CDR3 nucleotide sequence: TGTGCCAGCAGTTACGGGGGCACTGAAGCTTTCTTT.

This clonotype was counted at least ten times. This chain uses TRBV5-1 with TRBJ2-5, with 9 bases that match TRBD2. This CDR3 has 16 amino acids. Germline V gives CDR1 SGHRS, CDR2 YFSETQ. J gave up 6 bases and V 3 bases, and 12 bases lay outside the gene matches. CDR3 nucleotides: TGCGCCAGCAGCTATTCCGGGACTAGCTCTTGGAAGACCCAGTACTTC. This gives the protein CASSYSGTSSWKTQYF.

The gene calls are TRBV7-2 and TRBJ2-2; possible D gene TRBD2, 5 bases. V shed 8 bases and J shed 7 bases, with 26 bases lying between them. This CDR3 has 17 residues. In germline, CDR1 is SGHTA, CDR2 FQGNSA. The CDR3 DNA is TGTGCCAGCGGCTCTCCCACTAGTCCTTCTTTAGTCGGGGAGCTGTTTTTT. This gives the protein CASGSPTSPSLVGELFF.

The chain uses TRBV3-1 and TRBJ1-6; 8 bases fit TRBD1. V gave up 4 bases and J gave up 11 bases; unmatched junction bases: 10. The CDR3 extends over 15 amino acids. CDR1 is LGHDT and CDR2 is YNNKEL in the germline V gene (reference sequence). DNA for the CDR3: TGTGCCAGCAGCCCTGCGGACAGGGACGATACACCCCTCCACTTT. Amino acid sequence: CASSPADRDDTPLHF.

V gene TRBV6-5 combines with J gene TRBJ2-1; D not resolved. Germline V gene sequence: CDR1 MNHEY, CDR2 SVGAGI. V was cut by 6 bases and J by 1 base, with 10 bases left in between. The CDR3 spans 14 residues. The CDR3 region is CASSPWVSYNEQFF. The CDR3 region has the DNA TGTGCCAGCAGCCCCTGGGTTTCCTACAATGAGCAGTTCTTC.

This clonotype came up a few times. V usage is TRBV5-6 and J usage is TRBJ2-3; D is unresolved. V was pared by 3 bases and J by 4 bases, with 18 bases between. Per germline, CDR1 SGHDT and CDR2 YYEEEE. This CDR3 is built from 16 residues. The CDR3 DNA sequence: TGTGCCAGCAGCTCGGGTCCGGGCCCGGGCGCAGATACGCAGTATTTT. This encodes CASSSGPGPGADTQYF.

This clonotype was found a few times. This chain connects TRBV12-3 or TRBV12-4 to TRBJ2-1; D call uncertain. The CDR3 extends over 14 amino acids. V shed 3 bases and J shed 7 bases, with 13 bases lying between them. CDR3 bases: TGTGCCAGCAGTTTTATGGGGTCCCTAAATGAGCAGTTCTTC. It specifies CASSFMGSLNEQFF.

V is TRBV3-1 and J is TRBJ2-3, with D uncertain. This CDR3 comprises 15 residues. In germline, CDR1 is LGHDT, CDR2 YNNKEL (reference sequence). Trimming removed 4 bases from V and 3 bases from J, with 14 bases in between. This CDR3 reads CASSLYADKTDTQYF. The CDR3 DNA sequence: TGTGCCAGCAGCCTCTACGCCGACAAGACAGATACGCAGTATTTT.

This chain links TRBV20-1 with TRBJ2-7, with TRBD2 matching over 9 bases. V dropped 6 bases and J dropped 6; count of bases not matched to a gene: 9. The CDR3 consists of 13 residues. Germline CDR1 reads DFQATT; CDR2 reads SNEGSKA (reference sequence). The CDR3 here is CSASSGRSGEQYF. The CDR3 DNA reads as TGCAGTGCCAGTAGCGGGAGATCCGGCGAGCAGTACTTC.

This clonotype was observed a few times. CDR3 sequence: CAWSVVGASHSPLHF. DNA of the CDR3: TGTGCCTGGAGTGTAGTAGGGGCCTCCCATTCACCCCTCCACTTT. The chain is built from TRBV30 and TRBJ1-6, with D possibly being TRBD1 (5 bases). There are 15 residues in the CDR3. Trimming removed 0 bases at V and 8 bases at J, with 14 bases between. The germline V gene has CDR1 GTSNPN and CDR2 SVGIG (reference sequence).

The chain has TRBV5-4 and TRBJ2-2; D might be TRBD2 (5 bases). V was trimmed by 4 bases and J by 1 base, leaving 11 bases between them. The CDR3 loop spans 15 amino acids. The germline gives CDR1 SGHNT, CDR2 YYREEE (reference sequence). The CDR3 loop reads CASSLTSLNTGELFF. The CDR3, as DNA: TGTGCCAGCAGCCTTACTAGTTTGAACACCGGGGAGCTGTTTTTT. Together with reference TRBV5-4 and TRBJ2-2, the CDR3 gives the full variable domain: ETGVTQSPTHLIKTRGQQVTLRCSSQSGHNTVSWYQQALGQGPQFIFQYYREEENGRGNFPPRFSGLQFPNYSSELNVNALELDDSALYLCASSLTSLNTGELFFGEGSRLTVL.